The present T cell receptor (beta chain) was sequenced within a study of T cell changes during pregnancy in multiple sclerosis. TCRdb's copy holds only in-frame clones and misses some; the assay was immunoSEQ multiplex PCR. The repertoire consists of some 93,000 clones, with about 92% occurring once and the leading ten covering 2% to 2.5%. The CDR3 is made up of 21 amino acids. J lost 0 bases, V lost 3 bases, and 13 bases had no gene match. Looked up from germline, CDR1 is KGHSH and CDR2 is LQKENI. The chain couples TRBV18 to TRBJ2-6; 11 positions agree with TRBD1. The sequencing here drew on peripheral blood, taken after pregnancy. The receptor comes from a female donor with multiple sclerosis, enrolled in a pregnancy study. Here the CDR3 DNA reads TGTGCCAGCTCACCTCGGACAGGGGGCTCCGCAACGAGCTCTGGGGCCAACGTCCTGACTTTC. This gives the protein CASSPRTGGSATSSGANVLTF.